Listed below are T cell receptor beta chains from one sample, sequenced in a study of CD8 T cells in ankylosing spondylitis. TCRdb used MiXCR to reprocess the 5' RACE reads, holding one entry per CDR3 protein. In the table there are about 750,000 distinct CDR3 sequences, around 20% of which are singletons. The sample comprised blood, either unsorted or a sorted T cell fraction (not recorded which). These receptor sequences come from a male donor with ankylosing spondylitis. CDR3s include the opening cysteine and the closing phenylalanine or tryptophan. The D gene is left open where the match is weak. The size entry is marked missing in some rows and otherwise reads once, few, many or a size class.

j_call: TRBJ1-5
clone_size: .
d_call: .
v_call: TRBV7-2
cdr3_aa: CASSFSRDGQPQHF
cdr3_nt: TGTGCCAGCAGCTTTAGCCGGGACGGCCAGCCCCAGCATTTT

j_call: TRBJ2-1
clone_size: few
d_call: TRBD2
v_call: TRBV7-9
cdr3_aa: CASSSPLAGDHNEQFF
cdr3_nt: TGTGCCAGCAGCTCCCCCTTAGCGGGGGACCACAATGAGCAGTTCTTC

j_call: TRBJ2-5
clone_size: few
d_call: .
v_call: TRBV12-3/TRBV12-4
cdr3_aa: CASSLEVAETQYF
cdr3_nt: TGTGCCAGCAGTTTGGAGGTTGCGGAGACCCAGTACTTC

j_call: TRBJ1-1
clone_size: few
d_call: TRBD1
v_call: TRBV5-6
cdr3_aa: CASSYETGETEAFF
cdr3_nt: TGTGCCAGCAGTTATGAGACAGGGGAGACTGAAGCTTTCTTT

j_call: TRBJ2-7
clone_size: .
d_call: .
v_call: TRBV2
cdr3_aa: CASSEAYDSAYEQYF
cdr3_nt: TGTGCCAGCAGTGAAGCCTATGACAGTGCCTACGAGCAGTACTTC

j_call: TRBJ1-1
clone_size: .
d_call: .
v_call: TRBV27
cdr3_aa: CASSLGFRGTEAFF
cdr3_nt: TGTGCCAGCAGTTTAGGTTTTCGGGGCACTGAAGCTTTCTTT

j_call: TRBJ2-7
clone_size: .
d_call: .
v_call: TRBV10-1
cdr3_aa: CASSLSGTVVSYEQYF
cdr3_nt: TGCGCCAGCAGCCTATCCGGGACGGTTGTCTCCTACGAGCAGTACTTC

j_call: TRBJ2-1
clone_size: few
d_call: TRBD2
v_call: TRBV5-5
cdr3_aa: CASSWSGSTPNEQFF
cdr3_nt: TGTGCCAGCAGCTGGAGCGGGAGTACCCCCAATGAGCAGTTCTTC

j_call: TRBJ2-3
clone_size: once
d_call: .
v_call: TRBV6-1
cdr3_aa: CASGRSGEADTQYF
cdr3_nt: TGTGCCAGCGGGAGGTCCGGGGAGGCAGATACGCAGTATTTT

j_call: TRBJ2-5
clone_size: few
d_call: TRBD2
v_call: TRBV5-1
cdr3_aa: CASSTGLAGKQETQYF
cdr3_nt: TGCGCCAGCAGCACCGGACTAGCGGGGAAACAAGAGACCCAGTACTTC

j_call: TRBJ2-5
clone_size: few
d_call: .
v_call: TRBV2
cdr3_aa: CASNLKALQETQYF
cdr3_nt: TGTGCCAGCAATTTGAAGGCTCTACAAGAGACCCAGTACTTC

j_call: TRBJ2-7
clone_size: .
d_call: .
v_call: TRBV9
cdr3_aa: CASSVGQPGSYEQYF
cdr3_nt: TGTGCCAGCAGCGTCGGACAGCCAGGATCCTACGAGCAGTACTTC

j_call: TRBJ2-5
clone_size: .
d_call: .
v_call: TRBV5-4
cdr3_aa: CASSSALAQETQYF
cdr3_nt: TGTGCCAGCAGCTCAGCACTAGCACAAGAGACCCAGTACTTC

j_call: TRBJ2-2
clone_size: .
d_call: .
v_call: TRBV4-2
cdr3_aa: CASSQDAATGELFF
cdr3_nt: TGTGCCAGCAGCCAAGATGCAGCCACCGGGGAGCTGTTTTTT

j_call: TRBJ2-7
clone_size: .
d_call: TRBD1
v_call: TRBV29-1
cdr3_aa: CSVDSGTGGGYEQYF
cdr3_nt: TGCAGCGTGGATTCCGGGACAGGGGGCGGCTACGAGCAGTACTTC

j_call: TRBJ2-7
clone_size: once
d_call: .
v_call: TRBV4-3
cdr3_aa: CASSQDRVGGYEQYF
cdr3_nt: TGCGCCAGCAGCCAAGACAGGGTGGGGGGCTACGAGCAGTACTTC

j_call: TRBJ1-3
clone_size: .
d_call: .
v_call: TRBV5-5
cdr3_aa: CASSPADIFSGNTIYF
cdr3_nt: TGTGCCAGCAGCCCAGCGGACATTTTCTCTGGAAACACCATATATTTT

j_call: TRBJ2-7
clone_size: .
d_call: .
v_call: TRBV7-9
cdr3_aa: CASSKTDSYEQYF
cdr3_nt: TGTGCCAGCAGCAAAACAGATTCCTACGAGCAGTACTTC

j_call: TRBJ2-1
clone_size: few
d_call: .
v_call: TRBV12-5
cdr3_aa: CAMDSCSYNEQFF
cdr3_nt: TGTGCTATGGACAGCTGCTCCTACAATGAGCAGTTCTTC

j_call: TRBJ2-2
clone_size: .
d_call: .
v_call: TRBV7-3
cdr3_aa: CASSLVVPGELFF
cdr3_nt: TGTGCCAGCAGCTTAGTAGTTCCCGGGGAGCTGTTTTTT

j_call: TRBJ2-1
clone_size: once
d_call: TRBD1
v_call: TRBV5-5
cdr3_aa: CASSANPGQGWVGNEQFF
cdr3_nt: TGTGCCAGCAGCGCGAATCCGGGACAGGGTTGGGTTGGCAATGAGCAGTTCTTC

j_call: TRBJ1-4
clone_size: few
d_call: .
v_call: TRBV6-1
cdr3_aa: CASRAGERGEKLFF
cdr3_nt: TGTGCCAGCAGAGCCGGGGAGAGGGGGGAAAAACTGTTTTTT

j_call: TRBJ1-4
clone_size: .
d_call: .
v_call: TRBV3-1
cdr3_aa: CASSQALVTKLFF
cdr3_nt: TGTGCCAGCAGCCAAGCCTTGGTTACAAAACTGTTTTTT

j_call: TRBJ1-3
clone_size: .
d_call: .
v_call: TRBV6-1
cdr3_aa: CASTERGGERGNTIYF
cdr3_nt: TGTGCCAGCACCGAAAGGGGAGGGGAACGGGGAAACACCATATATTTT

j_call: TRBJ2-5
clone_size: few
d_call: .
v_call: TRBV12-3/TRBV12-4
cdr3_aa: CASSLRGSETQYF
cdr3_nt: TGTGCCAGCAGTTTGAGGGGTTCAGAGACCCAGTACTTC

j_call: TRBJ1-4
clone_size: .
d_call: TRBD1
v_call: TRBV5-1
cdr3_aa: CASSSKGQGYEKLFF
cdr3_nt: TGCGCCAGCAGCTCCAAAGGACAGGGCTATGAAAAACTGTTTTTT

j_call: TRBJ2-3
clone_size: .
d_call: TRBD2
v_call: TRBV11-1
cdr3_aa: CASSSFQLAGGRGDTQYF
cdr3_nt: TGTGCCAGCAGCTCCTTCCAACTAGCGGGGGGGCGTGGAGATACGCAGTATTTT

j_call: TRBJ2-3
clone_size: few
d_call: TRBD1
v_call: TRBV20-1
cdr3_aa: CSARGGGGQGWDTQYF
cdr3_nt: TGCAGTGCTAGAGGTGGTGGGGGACAGGGATGGGATACGCAGTATTTT

j_call: TRBJ2-1
clone_size: few
d_call: TRBD2
v_call: TRBV12-3/TRBV12-4
cdr3_aa: CASAPPGLAGGGSYNEQFF
cdr3_nt: TGTGCCAGCGCGCCTCCGGGACTAGCGGGGGGAGGCTCCTACAATGAGCAGTTCTTC

j_call: TRBJ1-3
clone_size: few
d_call: .
v_call: TRBV20-1
cdr3_aa: CSAGGVSPSGNTIYF
cdr3_nt: TGCAGTGCGGGGGGGGTCAGCCCCTCTGGAAACACCATATATTTT

j_call: TRBJ1-2
clone_size: many
d_call: .
v_call: TRBV5-5
cdr3_aa: CASSPLGTEVQFGYTF
cdr3_nt: TGTGCCAGCAGCCCCCTCGGGACGGAAGTACAATTTGGCTACACCTTC

j_call: TRBJ2-7
clone_size: few
d_call: TRBD2
v_call: TRBV7-3
cdr3_aa: CASSFAGTSVGEQYF
cdr3_nt: TGTGCCAGCAGCTTCGCCGGGACTAGCGTTGGCGAGCAGTACTTC

j_call: TRBJ2-1
clone_size: .
d_call: TRBD2
v_call: TRBV6-5
cdr3_aa: CASSYTGGGGNEQFF
cdr3_nt: TGTGCCAGCAGTTACACGGGAGGGGGAGGGAATGAGCAGTTCTTC

j_call: TRBJ1-1
clone_size: .
d_call: .
v_call: TRBV29-1
cdr3_aa: CSVARAQEGEAFF
cdr3_nt: TGCAGCGTCGCCAGGGCGCAAGAGGGAGAAGCTTTCTTT

j_call: TRBJ2-5
clone_size: .
d_call: TRBD2
v_call: TRBV5-1
cdr3_aa: CASSRGTSGRQETQYF
cdr3_nt: TGCGCCAGCAGTCGAGGGACTAGCGGGAGGCAAGAGACCCAGTACTTC

j_call: TRBJ2-1
clone_size: .
d_call: .
v_call: TRBV7-9
cdr3_aa: CDSSAPGTFRDEQFF
cdr3_nt: TGTGACAGCAGCGCTCCTGGGACATTCAGAGATGAGCAGTTCTTC

j_call: TRBJ2-1
clone_size: few
d_call: .
v_call: TRBV7-9
cdr3_aa: CASSVTGSRAYNEQFF
cdr3_nt: TGTGCCAGCAGCGTGACGGGGAGTAGGGCCTACAATGAGCAGTTCTTC

j_call: TRBJ2-7
clone_size: .
d_call: TRBD2
v_call: TRBV20-1
cdr3_aa: CSARGGLAGNYEQYF
cdr3_nt: TGCAGTGCTAGAGGGGGACTAGCGGGGAACTACGAGCAGTACTTC

j_call: TRBJ2-1
clone_size: .
d_call: .
v_call: TRBV10-3
cdr3_aa: CAISEGGRGSYNEQFF
cdr3_nt: TGTGCCATCAGTGAGGGGGGGCGCGGCTCCTACAATGAGCAGTTCTTC

j_call: TRBJ1-1
clone_size: few
d_call: .
v_call: TRBV7-9
cdr3_aa: CASSLGLGPNTEAFF
cdr3_nt: TGTGCCAGCAGCTTAGGGCTGGGCCCGAACACTGAAGCTTTCTTT